These 8 T cell receptor beta chains were all obtained from the same sample, sequenced in a study of blood T cell repertoires in COVID-19. The repertoire was sequenced with immunoSEQ multiplex PCR; TCRdb's copy has only in-frame clones and lacks some. The repertoire includes some 200,000 clones, 84% of them detected once, and 2% to 2.5% sits in the top ten. The sequenced sample was peripheral blood. These receptors originate from a woman in her sixties or seventies with acute or convalescent COVID-19.

Note on this clone: The same CDR3 can be traced to other DNA sequences in this sample. The V and J genes are TRBV6-5 and TRBJ1-6; D remains unclear. Germline-derived CDR1 and CDR2 are MNHEY and SVGAGI. The CDR3 covers 13 residues. Trimming took 2 bases from V and 8 from J, leaving 7 bases between them. This CDR3 reads CASSYSRDSPLHF. CDR3 in DNA: TGTGCCAGCAGTTACAGCCGAGATTCACCCCTCCACTTT.

V usage is TRBV30 and J usage is TRBJ1-2; no firm D call. CDR1 and CDR2 from the germline V gene are GTSNPN and SVGIG (reference sequence). Trimming removed 4 bases from V and 4 bases from J, with 13 bases in between. The CDR3 length is 13 residues. Here the CDR3 reads CAWKPGEGYGYTF. In DNA form, the CDR3 reads TGTGCCTGGAAGCCCGGGGAAGGCTATGGCTACACCTTC.

The rearrangement uses TRBV2 and TRBJ2-7, with 7 bases matching TRBD2. Germline lookup yields CDR1 SNHLY and CDR2 FYNNEI. The CDR3 is 16 amino acids. With 10 bases clipped from V and 1 base from J, the junction kept 16 bases outside the gene matches. CDR3 in DNA: TGTGCCACATTGAAAGTTTTGGCTAGCGGATCCTACGAGCAGTACTTC. It specifies CATLKVLASGSYEQYF.

The chain is built from TRBV6-5 and TRBJ2-3; D unresolved. V was clipped by 7 bases and J by 5 bases, with 13 bases between them. The CDR3 has 13 residues. The germline V gene encodes CDR1 MNHEY and CDR2 SVGAGI. The CDR3 sequence: CASNFGGGDTQYF. In DNA, the CDR3 is TGTGCCAGCAATTTTGGCGGTGGAGATACGCAGTATTTT.

Note on this clone: A read error may account for a junction end that differs from germline. The rearrangement uses TRBV10-3 and TRBJ1-1; D is undetermined. Germline assignment: CDR1 ENHRY and CDR2 SYGVKD. This CDR3 comprises 13 residues. DNA of the CDR3: TGCGGATCTTCGCGGGAAATGAACACTGAAGCTTTCTTT. Its protein is CGSSREMNTEAFF.

The rearrangement joins TRBV2 to TRBJ2-2; TRBD2 matches 13 bases. J gave up 4 bases and V 6 bases, and 2 bases lay outside the gene matches. The CDR3 extends over 15 amino acids. Germline-derived CDR1 and CDR2 are SNHLY and FYNNEI. CDR3 protein: CASSRTSGGTGELFF. In DNA, the CDR3 is TGTGCCAGCAGCCGGACTAGCGGGGGCACCGGGGAGCTGTTTTTT.

V usage is TRBV7-9 and J usage is TRBJ1-2, with D hard to call. This CDR3 region has 13 residues. The V end lost 1 base, the J end lost 5 bases, and 8 bases lay between the germline ends. Germline V gene lookup returns CDR1 SEHNR and CDR2 FQNEAQ (reference sequence). CDR3: CASSLVSEYGYTF. The DNA of the CDR3 is TGTGCCAGCAGCTTAGTGTCAGAATATGGCTACACCTTC.

For the CDR3, the DNA is TGTGCCAGCTCCTCTCAGGCCGAGCAGTACTTC. Its translation is CASSSQAEQYF. This chain uses TRBV2 with TRBJ2-7, with D hard to call. Germline V gives CDR1 SNHLY, CDR2 FYNNEI. V was cut by 8 bases and J by 6 bases, with 11 bases left in between. The length of the CDR3 is 11 residues. Full variable domain (rest looked up from reference TRBV2 and TRBJ2-7): EPEVTQTPSHQVTQMGQEVILRCVPISNHLYFYWYRQILGQKVEFLVSFYNNEISEKSEIFDDQFSVERPDGSNFTLKIRSTKLEDSAMYFCASSSQAEQYFGPGTRLTVT.